This T cell receptor beta chain was identified during a study of PD-1 blockade in classical Hodgkin lymphoma. Notes on the study in general: Patients starting nivolumab under 1 year after ASCT were excluded. CD4+ TCR diversity, unlike CD8+, climbed significantly by C4D1. Newly diagnosed patients had diversity similar to the baseline diversity of complete responders. Reported findings placed baseline TCR diversity lower in newly diagnosed patients (compared with healthy donors).

Time point: cycle 4 day 1 (C4D1), after about 6 weeks of nivolumab. Brentuximab vedotin exposure varied, and every patient relapsed after autologous stem cell transplantation. CDR3 length: 17 amino acids. V shed 3 bases and J 1 base; nucleotides not matched to a gene: 5. Germline V gene sequence: CDR1 MDHEN, CDR2 SYDVKM. Sequencing used immunoSEQ multiplex PCR; TCRdb keeps in-frame clones, though not all of them. The sample yields about 93,000 clones, 78% seen once. With respect to this clone: Its antigen is unknown.

This specimen consisted of peripheral blood mononuclear cells (PBMCs), obtained before the fourth cycle of nivolumab. The chain employs TRBV28 and TRBJ2-5; TRBD2 matches 13 bases. The sequence was obtained from a human donor with classical Hodgkin lymphoma. The CDR3 region has the DNA TGTGCCAGCAGTTTGTGGACTAGCGGGAGCTCCCAAGAGACCCAGTACTTC. It yields the protein CASSLWTSGSSQETQYF.